Presented here are 21 T cell receptor beta chains from one specimen sequenced in a study of technical replicates of blood from several donors. Only in-frame clones appear in the TCRdb table, and some are missing; sequencing was by immunoSEQ multiplex PCR. The sample yields about 100,000 clones, roughly 96% seen once. The sequencing input was T cells isolated from PBMCs. Every receptor here comes from a human donor in good health.

A single count supports this clone. The rearrangement uses TRBV13 and TRBJ2-3, with 7 bases identical to TRBD2. V shed 5 bases, J shed 0 bases, and the junction held 5 bases outside the gene matches. Germline-derived CDR1 and CDR2 are PRHDT and FYEKMQ (reference sequence). The CDR3 runs 15 residues. CDR3 DNA: TGTGCCAGCAGCCCGGGACTAACTAGCACAGATACGCAGTATTTT. It codes for CASSPGLTSTDTQYF.

The chain has TRBV9 and TRBJ2-3; TRBD2 agrees at 14 bases. Per germline, CDR1 SGDLS and CDR2 YYNGEE. V lost 3 bases, J lost 5 bases, and 5 bases stayed unmatched. The CDR3 loop spans 16 amino acids. The CDR3 nucleotides read TGTGCCAGCAGCGGTACGACTAGCGGGAGGGGAGATACGCAGTATTTT. Encoded protein: CASSGTTSGRGDTQYF.

The chain employs TRBV14 and TRBJ2-5; 9 nucleotides agree with TRBD2. CDR3 length equals 15 residues. V lost 1 base, J lost 5 bases, and 5 bases stayed unmatched. CDR1 is SGHDN, CDR2 FVKESK, per germline. CDR3 residues: CASSQASAGGETQYF. In nucleotides, the CDR3 is TGTGCCAGCAGCCAAGCTTCTGCGGGAGGGGAGACCCAGTACTTC.

V and J are TRBV19 and TRBJ2-3, with TRBD2 as a possible D gene (6 bases). V lost 4 bases to trimming and J lost 2 bases, with 19 bases between them. Germline V lookup: CDR1 LNHDA, CDR2 SQIVND (reference sequence). This CDR3 is built from 17 residues. The CDR3: CASSSGGFWLNTDTQYF. CDR3 nucleotide sequence: TGTGCCAGTAGTAGTGGGGGGTTTTGGCTCAACACAGATACGCAGTATTTT.

The count of this clone is one. The chain links TRBV5-4 to TRBJ2-1; tentatively, D is TRBD1 (5 bases). The germline V and J ends were trimmed by 0 bases and 6 bases, with 16 bases remaining between them. The CDR3 is 16 amino acids. The germline gives CDR1 SGHNT, CDR2 YYREEE (reference sequence). CDR3 residues: CASSLVPGAIGNEQFF. The CDR3, as DNA: TGTGCCAGCAGCTTGGTTCCTGGGGCGATAGGCAATGAGCAGTTCTTC.

This clone occurred once. This chain uses TRBV6-6 with TRBJ2-3, with D unclear. Germline V gene sequence: CDR1 MNHNY, CDR2 SVGAGI (reference sequence). V gave up 2 bases and J gave up 6 bases, with 6 bases separating them. This CDR3 spans 12 amino acids. The CDR3 sequence: CASSYVSDTQYF. The CDR3 coding sequence is TGTGCCAGCAGTTACGTGTCGGATACGCAGTATTTT.

The chain couples TRBV19 to TRBJ2-1; TRBD2 agrees at 8 bases. J lost 0 bases, V lost 7 bases, and 5 bases had no gene match. The CDR3 contains 15 residues. In germline, CDR1 is LNHDA, CDR2 SQIVND (reference sequence). The CDR3: CASNSGESSYNEQFF. The CDR3 DNA is TGTGCCAGTAATAGCGGGGAAAGCTCCTACAATGAGCAGTTCTTC.

This chain joins TRBV19 and TRBJ2-2; D might be TRBD1 (5 bases). The V gene lost 8 bases and the J gene lost 5 bases, with 12 bases spanning the gap. CDR1 LNHDA and CDR2 SQIVND come from the germline V gene (reference sequence). The CDR3 runs 13 residues. The DNA of the CDR3 is TGTGCCAGTGGGAATTCAGGGACCGGGGAGCTGTTTTTT. Encoded protein: CASGNSGTGELFF.

The chain links TRBV4-2 to TRBJ2-3; D possibly corresponds to TRBD2 (5 bases). Germline values: CDR1 LGHNA, CDR2 YNFKEQ. V gave up 0 bases and J gave up 2 bases, with 15 bases separating them. This CDR3 contains 17 residues. CDR3: CASSQDMAGDHTDTQYF. The CDR3 DNA sequence: TGTGCCAGCAGCCAAGATATGGCGGGCGACCACACAGATACGCAGTATTTT.

CDR3 in amino acids: CASTGRLAGISSYNEQFF. The CDR3 DNA follows: TGTGCCAGTACGGGCAGACTAGCGGGTATTAGCTCCTACAATGAGCAGTTCTTC. The chain uses TRBV19 and TRBJ2-1, with 10 bases fitting TRBD2. CDR3 length: 18 residues. V trimming: 7 bases; J trimming: 0 bases; junction bases outside the gene matches: 12. CDR1 is LNHDA and CDR2 is SQIVND in the germline V gene (reference sequence).

This clone was seen a single time. V gene TRBV5-4 combines with J gene TRBJ2-1; 12 bases match TRBD2. The CDR3 has 16 residues. V shed 0 bases and J 4 bases; nucleotides not matched to a gene: 2. Per germline, CDR1 SGHNT and CDR2 YYREEE (reference sequence). CDR3 nucleotide sequence: TGTGCCAGCAGCTTGGGGACTAGCGGGAATTACAATGAGCAGTTCTTC. It translates to CASSLGTSGNYNEQFF.

The chain joins TRBV11-2 to TRBJ2-1; tentative D call: TRBD2 (6 bases). Trimming took off 7 bases at V and 0 bases at J, with 13 bases between the two ends. This CDR3 contains 15 residues. Germline CDR1 reads SGHAT; CDR2 reads FQNNGV. In DNA, the CDR3 is TGTGCCAGCACCCCTAGCGTTAGCTCCTACAATGAGCAGTTCTTC. This gives the protein CASTPSVSSYNEQFF.

This clone appeared a single time. This chain connects TRBV5-1 to TRBJ2-5; maybe TRBD2 (5 bases). The CDR3 totals 14 residues. The V end lost 4 bases, the J end lost 4 bases, and 14 bases lay between the germline ends. Germline loops: CDR1 SGHRS, CDR2 YFSETQ. CDR3 sequence reads: CASSLKRGRETQYF. CDR3 bases: TGCGCCAGCAGCCTGAAGAGAGGGAGAGAGACCCAGTACTTC. The whole variable domain, filled in from reference TRBV5-1 and TRBJ2-5, reads KAGVTQTPRYLIKTRGQQVTLSCSPISGHRSVSWYQQTPGQGLQFLFEYFSETQRNKGNFPGRFSGRQFSNSRSEMNVSTLELGDSALYLCASSLKRGRETQYFGPGTRLLVL.

The chain recombines TRBV7-2 with TRBJ1-1; tentative D call: TRBD1 (5 bases). CDR3 length equals 11 residues. The ends were cut back, 5 bases at V and 10 bases at J, with 11 bases in the middle. Germline V CDR1 and CDR2: SGHTA, FQGNSA. CDR3 region: CASSLQGRAFF. CDR3 nucleotide sequence: TGTGCCAGCAGCCTCCAGGGTCGAGCTTTCTTT.

V usage is TRBV30 and J usage is TRBJ2-7; weak D call: TRBD2 (6 bases). The V gene's germline CDR1 is GTSNPN and CDR2 SVGIG (reference sequence). The CDR3 has 11 residues. The V end was cut by 1 base, the J end by 6 bases, with 7 bases between. The CDR3: CAWSGLVEQYF. In DNA, the CDR3 is TGTGCCTGGAGTGGACTAGTCGAGCAGTACTTC.

The rearrangement uses TRBV19 and TRBJ2-1; possibly TRBD1 for D (7 bases). The germline gives CDR1 LNHDA, CDR2 SQIVND (reference sequence). CDR3 length: 13 residues. V dropped 10 bases and J dropped 9 bases, with 19 bases sitting between them. The chain's CDR3 is CATVDRRDGEQFF. The DNA for the CDR3 is TGTGCCACCGTGGACAGGAGGGACGGTGAGCAGTTCTTC. Full variable domain (outside the CDR3, taken from reference TRBV19 and TRBJ2-1): DGGITQSPKYLFRKEGQNVTLSCEQNLNHDAMYWYRQDPGQGLRLIYYSQIVNDFQKGDIAEGYSVSREKKESFPLTVTSAQKNPTAFYLCATVDRRDGEQFFGPGTRLTVL.

In this sample, this clone turned up once. The CDR3 is CASSLPTSTTYEQYF. The CDR3 DNA sequence: TGTGCCAGCAGTTTACCGACTTCAACAACCTACGAGCAGTACTTC. The chain employs TRBV28 and TRBJ2-7, with D unresolved. The CDR3 is 15 residues long. V dropped 2 bases and J dropped 2 bases, with 13 bases sitting between them. The germline gives CDR1 MDHEN, CDR2 SYDVKM.

This chain connects TRBV4-3 to TRBJ2-3, with 14 bases that match TRBD2. This CDR3 comprises 16 residues. The germline CDR1 and CDR2 sequences are LGHNA and YSLEER. The junction had 3 bases not matched to a gene; V was cut back by 2 bases and J by 5 bases. The CDR3 DNA follows: TGCGCCAGCAGCCAAACCGGGACTAGCGGGAGAGATACGCAGTATTTT. It translates to CASSQTGTSGRDTQYF.

This sequence joins TRBV11-3 and TRBJ2-3; D not certain. The CDR3 has 15 amino acids. The germline gives CDR1 SGHNT, CDR2 YENEEA. Trimming cost V 2 bases and J 2 bases, with 11 bases left between them. CDR3 nucleotides: TGTGCCAGCAGCTTAATGTCCGAGTCCACAGATACGCAGTATTTT. This gives the protein CASSLMSESTDTQYF.

The V call is TRBV30, the J call TRBJ1-1, with no clear D. V dropped 1 base and J dropped 2 bases, with 5 bases sitting between them. This CDR3 comprises 12 residues. The V gene's germline CDR1 is GTSNPN and CDR2 SVGIG (reference sequence). In nucleotides, the CDR3 is TGTGCCTGGAGTGGAGGCAACACTGAAGCTTTCTTT. It codes for CAWSGGNTEAFF.

This clone has just one count. The CDR3, as DNA: TGTGCCAGCAGTGAAGAGGGAGGATGGACTGAAGCTTTCTTT. Amino acid sequence: CASSEEGGWTEAFF. The gene calls are TRBV6-1 and TRBJ1-1; no clear D. This CDR3 contains 14 residues. CDR1 and CDR2 (germline): MNHNS, SASEGT. V was clipped by 1 base and J by 5 bases, with 11 bases between them.